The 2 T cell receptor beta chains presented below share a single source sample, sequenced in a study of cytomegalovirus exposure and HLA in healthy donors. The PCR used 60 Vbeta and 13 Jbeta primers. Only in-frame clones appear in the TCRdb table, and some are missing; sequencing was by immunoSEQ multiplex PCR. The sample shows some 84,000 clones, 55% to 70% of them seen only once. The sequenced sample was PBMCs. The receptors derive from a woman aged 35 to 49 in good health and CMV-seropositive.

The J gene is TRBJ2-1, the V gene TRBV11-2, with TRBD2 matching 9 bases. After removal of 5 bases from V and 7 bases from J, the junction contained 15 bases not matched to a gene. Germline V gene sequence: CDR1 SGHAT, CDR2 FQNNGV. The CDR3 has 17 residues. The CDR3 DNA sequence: TGTGCCAGCAGCAGGCCTCTTAGCGGGAGTGGGGGGAATGAGCAGTTCTTC. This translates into CASSRPLSGSGGNEQFF.

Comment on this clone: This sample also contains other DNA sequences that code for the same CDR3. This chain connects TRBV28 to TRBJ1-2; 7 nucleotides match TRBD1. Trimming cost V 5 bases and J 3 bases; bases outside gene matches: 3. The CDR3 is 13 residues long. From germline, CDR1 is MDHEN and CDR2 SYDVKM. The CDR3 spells CASSPTGDYGYTF. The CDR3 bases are TGTGCCAGCAGTCCCACAGGGGACTATGGCTACACCTTC.